This entry concerns a single TCR beta chain. What it binds is not known. This sample is drawn from a study of T cells expressing NK-cell markers. Study-wide context: All TCR beta repertoires analysed originated from sorted CD3+CD56+NKG2C+, CD3+CD56+NKG2C- and CD3+CD56-NKG2C+ T cells. The study sequenced eight donors, seven HCMV-seropositive and one seronegative. Overall study findings and caveats: In about six donors, dominant NKG2C+ clonotypes were about 1.0-7.0% of CD8+ T cells.

CDR1 is KGHSY and CDR2 is FQNENV in the germline V gene. The CDR3 runs 13 residues. TCR beta cDNA was generated via 5'RACE template switching incorporating UMIs. Reanalyzing the 5' RACE reads, TCRdb keeps one entry per CDR3 protein, without DNA. The sample totals 400,000 to 450,000 distinct CDR3 sequences. The receptor was derived from a woman between 18 and 75 years old in good health. Sequenced material: blood T cells: a sorted CD56 or NKG2C T cell subset, CD4+ or CD8+ T cells, or bulk PBMC T cells (not recorded which). The rearrangement links TRBV16 to TRBJ2-3. The CDR3 loop is CASSHGSTDTQYF.